The 20 T cell receptor beta chains in this list originate from one sample, sequenced in a study of read filtering for tumor transcriptome and immune sequencing. Molecular barcoded adaptors covering alpha/delta and beta/gamma chains were used on approximately 440 ng RNA. MiXCR, applied by TCRdb to the reads, yields one record per CDR3 protein. The data hold roughly 38,000 distinct CDR3 sequences, with approximately 14% observed a single time. The sequencing sample was made of a population of CD138-negative cells sorted from bone marrow. These receptors came from a donor aged 40 or older with multiple myeloma.

This chain joins TRBV20-1 and TRBJ1-6; 8 positions agree with TRBD1. Germline values: CDR1 DFQATT, CDR2 SNEGSKA (reference sequence). This CDR3 has 17 amino acids. The V gene end was trimmed by 5 bases and the J gene end by 6 bases; junction bases not matched to a gene: 15. In nucleotides, the CDR3 is TGCAGTGCTGGAGTCGTAGCGACAGGGGTAAGTAATTCACCCCTCCACTTT. Protein: CSAGVVATGVSNSPLHF.

This clonotype was detected ten times or more. This chain uses TRBV13 with TRBJ2-1, with a tentative D call TRBD1 (6 bases). The CDR3 length is 16 residues. Germline-derived CDR1 and CDR2 are PRHDT and FYEKMQ (reference sequence). V shed 2 bases and J shed 1 base, with 12 bases lying between them. CDR3: CASSLSTGKSYNEQFF. For the CDR3, the DNA is TGTGCCAGCAGCTTAAGCACAGGGAAATCCTACAATGAGCAGTTCTTC.

CDR3 protein: CASSQGAGTGNTIYF. The CDR3 nucleotides are TGTGCCAGCAGCCAAGGGGCAGGGACCGGAAACACCATATATTTT. The V call is TRBV4-2, the J call TRBJ1-3, with D perhaps TRBD1 (5 bases). CDR3 length: 15 residues. CDR1 and CDR2 from the germline V gene are LGHNA and YNFKEQ. The V end was cut by 1 base, the J end by 4 bases, with 11 bases between.

This chain joins TRBV11-2 and TRBJ2-3; no reliable D call. CDR1 is SGHAT, CDR2 FQNNGV, per germline. V lost 0 bases and J lost 9, with 10 bases in between. CDR3 length: 13 amino acids. The CDR3, as DNA: TGTGCCAGCAGCTTAGATGGGTTCAGGACGCAGTATTTT. Translation: CASSLDGFRTQYF.

This clonotype was detected ten times or more. The chain joins TRBV7-3 to TRBJ2-1, with D possibly being TRBD2 (7 bases). V was pared by 2 bases and J by 3 bases, with 14 bases between. The V gene's germline CDR1 is SGHTA and CDR2 FQGTGA. This CDR3 spans 16 amino acids. The CDR3 protein is CASSLGGGRFYNEQFF. CDR3 DNA: TGTGCCAGCAGCTTAGGGGGGGGGCGATTCTACAATGAGCAGTTCTTC.

This clonotype was seen a handful of times. The chain has TRBV27 and TRBJ2-1; no definite D call. CDR3 size: 12 residues. V was pared by 6 bases and J by 9 bases, with 12 bases between. Germline V gives CDR1 MNHEY, CDR2 SMNVEV (reference sequence). CDR3 protein: CASRNGPSEQFF. In DNA, the CDR3 is TGTGCCAGCAGGAATGGCCCTAGTGAGCAGTTCTTC.

Remarks on this clonotype: With a much larger clone just one base away, this may be a read error. The chain employs TRBV29-1 and TRBJ2-5, with D tentatively TRBD2 (6 bases). Germline V gene lookup returns CDR1 SQVTM and CDR2 ANQGSEA. The CDR3 covers 11 residues. CDR3 sequence (DNA): TGCAGCGTTGTTCCGGGAGAGACCCAGTGCTTC. Its translation is CSVVPGETQCF.

Of note for this clonotype: Given a much more abundant clone one base away, this may be a read error. The chain carries TRBV3-1 and TRBJ2-1, with TRBD2 identical over 11 bases. Germline CDR1 LGHDT, CDR2 YNNKEL (reference sequence). The CDR3 loop spans 16 amino acids. The CDR3 reads CASGQVSGRAYNGQFF. CDR3 nucleotides: TGTGCCAGCGGCCAAGTTAGCGGGAGGGCCTACAATGGGCAGTTCTTC.

The table lists this clonotype with many counts. Since a much larger clone is just one base distant, this may be a read error. This chain joins TRBV6-1 and TRBJ2-1; TRBD2 matches at 13 bases. Germline V CDR1 and CDR2: MNHNS, SASEGT. The CDR3 contains 14 residues. The CDR3 here is CASRGTSGMNGQFF. The CDR3 DNA sequence: TGTGCCAGCAGAGGGACTAGCGGGATGAATGGGCAGTTCTTC.

The V gene is TRBV7-3, the J gene TRBJ2-5; 9 bases fit TRBD2. The V and J ends lost 2 bases and 5 bases, in that order; junction bases with no gene match: 9. The CDR3 length is 16 residues. Germline V gene lookup returns CDR1 SGHTA and CDR2 FQGTGA. This CDR3 reads CASSLGASGISETQYF. In nucleotides, the CDR3 is TGTGCCAGCAGCTTAGGGGCTAGCGGGATTTCGGAGACCCAGTACTTC.

This clonotype was observed many times. The rearrangement joins TRBV28 to TRBJ1-1; D remains ambiguous. Germline assignment: CDR1 MDHEN and CDR2 SYDVKM. Between the trimmed V and J ends, which lost 6 bases and 4 bases, there was a span of 18 bases. The CDR3 sequence is 15 residues long. CDR3 DNA: TGTGCCAGCAGCACCCATGAAGGTTCAGGCACTGAAGCTTTCTTT. This codes for CASSTHEGSGTEAFF.

The sample holds many counts of this clonotype. This chain joins TRBV27 and TRBJ1-5; 11 positions match TRBD1. Germline V CDR1 and CDR2: MNHEY, SMNVEV (reference sequence). Losses at the gene ends were 6 bases for V and 4 bases for J; bases not matched to a gene: 8. The CDR3 extends over 16 amino acids. CDR3 region: CASRDRGLSGNQPQHF. The CDR3 DNA reads TGTGCCAGCAGGGACAGGGGGCTCTCCGGGAATCAGCCCCAGCATTTT.

This clonotype was seen more than once but under ten times. A much bigger clone sits one base away, suggesting this may be a read error. The chain recombines TRBV7-2 with TRBJ1-4; D is undetermined. The CDR3 is 14 amino acids. V lost 1 base and J lost 8, with 11 bases in between. Germline V CDR1 and CDR2: SGHTA, FQGNSA. CDR3 protein: CASSLDWVREKLFF. CDR3 DNA: TGTGCCAGCAGCTTAGACTGGGTTAGAGAAAAACTGTTTTTT.

A word on this clonotype: This may be a read error: a much more frequent sequence differs by one nucleotide. This chain links TRBV2 with TRBJ1-5; D is unresolved. Germline V gene sequence: CDR1 SNHLY, CDR2 FYNNEI. CDR3 length equals 14 residues. Here the CDR3 reads CAGSAWIRNQPQHF. The CDR3 DNA is TGTGCCGGCAGTGCCTGGATTCGCAATCAGCCCCAGCATTTT. The variable domain in full, completed from reference TRBV2 and TRBJ1-5, reads EPEVTQTPSHQVTQMGQEVILRCVPISNHLYFYWYRQILGQKVEFLVSFYNNEISEKSEIFDDQFSVERPDGSNFTLKIRSTKLEDSAMYFCAGSAWIRNQPQHFGDGTRLSIL.

Many counts were recorded for this clonotype. This rearrangement joins TRBV14 to TRBJ1-1; D gene uncertain. Germline CDR1 reads SGHDN; CDR2 reads FVKESK. There are 16 residues in the CDR3. V lost 2 bases to trimming and J lost 0 bases, with 13 bases between them. The CDR3 loop reads CASSQITAFMNTEAFF. The CDR3 coding sequence is TGTGCCAGCAGCCAAATTACAGCCTTCATGAACACTGAAGCTTTCTTT.

Many counts were recorded for this clonotype. The CDR3 sequence is CASSSHGERQPQHF. The CDR3 DNA follows: TGTGCCAGCAGTTCCCACGGGGAGCGACAGCCCCAGCATTTT. The chain uses TRBV2 and TRBJ1-5; D unclear. Trimming shortened V by 5 bases and J by 7 bases, and 15 bases separated the two germline ends. This CDR3 contains 14 residues. From germline, CDR1 is SNHLY and CDR2 FYNNEI.

This clonotype was counted ten times or more. V and J are TRBV29-1 and TRBJ1-1; weak D call: TRBD1 (5 bases). The ends were cut back, 8 bases at V and 0 bases at J, with 13 bases in the middle. There are 13 residues in the CDR3. CDR1 is SQVTM, CDR2 ANQGSEA, per germline. The CDR3 sequence: CSIETDMNTEAFF. The CDR3 DNA follows: TGCAGCATAGAGACAGACATGAACACTGAAGCTTTCTTT.

Remarks on this clonotype: A read error may produce the germline difference seen at one junction end. The V and J genes are TRBV4-1 and TRBJ2-2; 13 bases are a match to TRBD2. Per the germline V gene, CDR1 is MGHRA and CDR2 is YSYEKL. There are 18 residues in the CDR3. The DNA for the CDR3 is TGTGCCAGCAGCCAAGACTTGGGACTAGCGGGAAACACCGGGGAGCTGTTTTTT. Translation gives CASSQDLGLAGNTGELFF.

This clonotype was seen many times. The rearrangement uses TRBV28 and TRBJ2-3; 8 bases are shared with TRBD2. The V segment lost 2 bases and the J segment 0 bases; nucleotides outside the gene matches: 4. Germline values: CDR1 MDHEN, CDR2 SYDVKM. This CDR3 is built from 16 residues. The CDR3 coding sequence is TGTGCCAGCAGTTTAGCGGGGGGATCTAGCACAGATACGCAGTATTTT. Encoded protein: CASSLAGGSSTDTQYF.

This clonotype has a count of ten or more. The chain is built from TRBV12-3 or TRBV12-4 and TRBJ2-2; D might be TRBD1 (5 bases). The V end lost 0 bases, the J end lost 3 bases, and 8 bases lay between the germline ends. This CDR3 is 15 amino acids long. CDR3 residues: CASSLARVDTGELFF. The CDR3 region has the DNA TGTGCCAGCAGTTTAGCCAGGGTCGACACCGGGGAGCTGTTTTTT.